Following are 23 T cell receptor beta chains from one sample sequenced in a study of glioma-infiltrating T cells after dendritic cell vaccination. TCRdb's table, derived via immunoSEQ multiplex PCR, lists solely in-frame clones and lacks some. Here the sample spans about 92,000 clones, about nine tenths being singletons. Sequenced here: blood, sampled before dendritic cell vaccination. The source is a human donor with glioblastoma.

This chain links TRBV27 with TRBJ2-5; D perhaps matches TRBD1 (6 bases). The J call is in doubt because the DNA end fits TRBJ2-7 better. Germline V CDR1 and CDR2: MNHEY, SMNVEV (reference sequence). The CDR3 is 14 residues long. The CDR3 DNA reads as TGTGCCAGCATGGGTCCGACAGGTGCCTACGAGCAGTACTTC. It codes for CASMGPTGAYEQYF.

The chain carries TRBV6-5 and TRBJ1-3, with 7 nucleotides matching TRBD1. The CDR3 is 13 residues long. V gave up 6 bases and J gave up 4 bases; unmatched junction bases: 3. Germline V gives CDR1 MNHEY, CDR2 SVGAGI. DNA for the CDR3: TGTGCCAGCAGCCGGGACAGCGGAAACACCATATATTTT. Amino acids: CASSRDSGNTIYF.

The V gene is TRBV28, the J gene TRBJ1-2; tentatively, D is TRBD1 (5 bases). CDR3 length: 19 residues. The V and J ends lost 1 base and 7 bases respectively, with 28 bases between them. In germline, CDR1 is MDHEN, CDR2 SYDVKM. The CDR3 sequence is CASSLLGLIGRGLGLGYTF. DNA of the CDR3: TGTGCCAGCAGTTTATTGGGGCTTATTGGTAGGGGACTGGGTCTTGGCTACACCTTC.

The count of this clone is one. This sequence joins TRBV9 and TRBJ2-1, with 8 bases aligning to TRBD2. Trimming removed 2 bases from V and 6 bases from J; junction bases left unmatched: 16. The germline V gene has CDR1 SGDLS and CDR2 YYNGEE. The CDR3 extends over 18 amino acids. The CDR3 region is CASSVYSGRGGFRNEQFF. The CDR3 nucleotides read TGTGCCAGCAGCGTCTACAGCGGGAGAGGTGGGTTTCGCAATGAGCAGTTCTTC.

This chain links TRBV30 with TRBJ2-7; no firm D call. The V and J ends lost 1 base and 3 bases respectively, with 7 bases between them. CDR1 is GTSNPN, CDR2 SVGIG, per germline (reference sequence). The CDR3 loop spans 12 amino acids. This CDR3 is CAWSAGSYEQYF. CDR3 in DNA: TGTGCCTGGAGTGCTGGCAGCTACGAGCAGTACTTC.

The rearrangement links TRBV7-2 to TRBJ2-7, with a tentative D call TRBD2 (6 bases). The V gene lost 3 bases and the J gene lost 7 bases, with 13 bases spanning the gap. CDR3 length: 13 amino acids. Per the germline V gene, CDR1 is SGHTA and CDR2 is FQGNSA. The CDR3 sequence: CASSLGRAGEQYF. CDR3 in DNA: TGTGCCAGCAGCTTGGGCAGGGCGGGAGAGCAGTACTTC.

The chain recombines TRBV27 with TRBJ2-2; the match to TRBD2 covers 14 bases. The CDR3 is 16 amino acids. The germline gives CDR1 MNHEY, CDR2 SMNVEV (reference sequence). V dropped 5 bases and J dropped 6; count of bases not matched to a gene: 5. CDR3 bases: TGTGCCAGCAGTCCTCGACTAGCGGGAGGGTCCGGGGAGCTGTTTTTT. This encodes CASSPRLAGGSGELFF.

The chain employs TRBV7-8 and TRBJ2-7; 10 nucleotides align to TRBD2. The V gene's germline CDR1 is SGHVS and CDR2 FQNEAQ. J lost 2 bases, V lost 1 base, and 2 bases had no gene match. The CDR3 length is 15 residues. CDR3 bases: TGTGCCAGCAGCTTAGAACTAGCGGGGACCTACGAGCAGTACTTC. This codes for CASSLELAGTYEQYF.

This rearrangement joins TRBV6-1 to TRBJ2-3; no definite D call. V lost 4 bases, J lost 0 bases, and 11 bases lay in between. Per germline, CDR1 MNHNS and CDR2 SASEGT. The CDR3 extends over 15 amino acids. This CDR3 is CASSVESLSTDTQYF. In nucleotides, the CDR3 is TGTGCCAGCAGTGTAGAATCGCTAAGCACAGATACGCAGTATTTT.

This chain links TRBV5-1 with TRBJ2-1, with D possibly TRBD2 on 5 matching bases. The CDR3 sequence is 15 residues long. Trimming shortened V by 4 bases and J by 3 bases, and 14 bases separated the two germline ends. The germline gives CDR1 SGHRS, CDR2 YFSETQ. CDR3 DNA: TGCGCCAGCAGCCATCGCACTAGAGACTACAATGAGCAGTTCTTC. Its protein product is CASSHRTRDYNEQFF.

This sequence joins TRBV7-6 and TRBJ2-7; D is possibly TRBD2 (7 bases). Germline assignment: CDR1 SGHVS and CDR2 FNYEAQ. The V end lost 1 base, the J end lost 4 bases, and 20 bases lay between the germline ends. The CDR3 sequence is 17 residues long. CDR3 in amino acids: CASSLGGSGGAGYEQYF. CDR3 in DNA: TGTGCCAGCAGCTTAGGGGGGTCGGGGGGCGCGGGGTACGAGCAGTACTTC. The entire variable domain, with the rest obtained from reference TRBV7-6 and TRBJ2-7, is as follows: GAGVSQSPRYKVTKRGQDVALRCDPISGHVSLYWYRQALGQGPEFLTYFNYEAQQDKSGLPNDRFSAERPEGSISTLTIQRTEQRDSAMYRCASSLGGSGGAGYEQYFGPGTRLTVT.

Here the CDR3 reads CASRAGGLGQETQYF. DNA of the CDR3: TGTGCCAGCAGGGCGGGAGGGTTGGGCCAAGAGACCCAGTACTTC. The chain links TRBV7-8 to TRBJ2-5, with 9 positions matching TRBD2. The CDR3 is 15 residues long. V lost 6 bases and J lost 1; bases outside the gene matches: 6. Looked up from germline, CDR1 is SGHVS and CDR2 is FQNEAQ.

The chain couples TRBV23-1 to TRBJ2-7, with 10 bases matching TRBD2. TRBV23-1 is an ORF for which the function is uncertain. Unmatched junction bases numbered 4, after V lost 0 bases and J lost 2 bases. This CDR3 spans 16 amino acids. CDR3 residues: CASSQSLAGETYEQYF. CDR3 sequence (DNA): TGCGCCAGCAGTCAATCGCTAGCGGGGGAAACCTACGAGCAGTACTTC.

This chain uses TRBV5-1 with TRBJ2-1; TRBD2 matches at 7 bases. J gave up 4 bases and V 0 bases, and 4 bases lay outside the gene matches. Germline V gene sequence: CDR1 SGHRS, CDR2 YFSETQ. This CDR3 has 15 residues. The DNA for the CDR3 is TGCGCCAGCAGCTTGGACAGCGGGGCTTACAATGAGCAGTTCTTC. Protein: CASSLDSGAYNEQFF.

V usage is TRBV9 and J usage is TRBJ2-2, with no clear D. The CDR3 consists of 15 residues. V gave up 0 bases and J gave up 1 base, with 7 bases separating them. Germline loops: CDR1 SGDLS, CDR2 YYNGEE. The DNA of the CDR3 is TGTGCCAGCAGCGTAGAGCTAGAGAACACCGGGGAGCTGTTTTTT. Amino acid sequence: CASSVELENTGELFF. The whole variable domain, remainder taken from reference TRBV9 and TRBJ2-2, is DSGVTQTPKHLITATGQRVTLRCSPRSGDLSVYWYQQSLDQGLQFLIQYYNGEERAKGNILERFSAQQFPDLHSELNLSSLELGDSALYFCASSVELENTGELFFGEGSRLTVL.

The V gene is TRBV18, the J gene TRBJ1-2, with no clear D. The CDR3 has 15 residues. Trimming cost V 2 bases and J 6 bases, with 16 bases left between them. In germline, CDR1 is KGHSH, CDR2 LQKENI. The CDR3 is CASSPGQVLKDGYTF. CDR3 in DNA: TGTGCCAGCTCACCAGGGCAGGTGCTGAAGGATGGCTACACCTTC.

This clone was seen a single time. The chain uses TRBV15 and TRBJ1-3; D is uncertain. V was trimmed by 0 bases and J by 3 bases, leaving 9 bases between them. Germline values: CDR1 LNHNV, CDR2 YYDKDF (reference sequence). The CDR3 loop spans 15 amino acids. CDR3 bases: TGTGCCACCAGCAGAGATCAAGGGAGTGGAAACACCATATATTTT. Protein: CATSRDQGSGNTIYF. The whole variable domain, filled in from reference TRBV15 and TRBJ1-3, reads DAMVIQNPRYQVTQFGKPVTLSCSQTLNHNVMYWYQQKSSQAPKLLFHYYDKDFNNEADTPDNFQSRRPNTSFCFLDIRSPGLGDTAMYLCATSRDQGSGNTIYFGEGSWLTVV.

This clone has a handful of counts. The chain uses TRBV14 and TRBJ2-7, with a possible D match to TRBD2 (6 bases). In germline, CDR1 is SGHDN, CDR2 FVKESK. There are 11 residues in the CDR3. The V end lost 9 bases, the J end lost 2 bases, and 8 bases lay between the germline ends. Here the CDR3 DNA reads TGTGCCAGGGGGAGGACCTACGAGCAGTACTTC. As protein: CARGRTYEQYF.

This chain connects TRBV6-4 to TRBJ2-1, with D perhaps TRBD2 (6 bases). Germline values: CDR1 MRHNA, CDR2 SNTAGT. Trimming removed 4 bases from V and 6 bases from J, with 19 bases in between. The CDR3 runs to 16 residues. CDR3 in amino acids: CASSVDRATGSNEQFF. The CDR3 DNA reads TGTGCCAGCAGTGTGGACCGGGCGACCGGGAGCAATGAGCAGTTCTTC.

The CDR3 DNA follows: TGCAGCGTTGTAGTGTGGGGAGGCAATGAGCAGTTCTTC. This codes for CSVVVWGGNEQFF. The V and J genes are TRBV29-1 and TRBJ2-1; TRBD2 might be the D (6 bases). The V end lost 4 bases, the J end lost 6 bases, and 13 bases lay between the germline ends. The germline gives CDR1 SQVTM, CDR2 ANQGSEA. The CDR3 has 13 residues.

The chain uses TRBV19 and TRBJ2-2; TRBD1 aligns across 7 bases. Germline V gene data show CDR1 as LNHDA and CDR2 as SQIVND (reference sequence). J was trimmed by 3 bases and V by 10 bases; bases with no gene match: 11. CDR3 size: 15 residues. The CDR3: CATVPGQVDTGELFF. The CDR3 nucleotides are TGTGCCACCGTTCCCGGACAGGTCGACACCGGGGAGCTGTTTTTT. Full variable domain (missing parts from reference TRBV19 and TRBJ2-2): DGGITQSPKYLFRKEGQNVTLSCEQNLNHDAMYWYRQDPGQGLRLIYYSQIVNDFQKGDIAEGYSVSREKKESFPLTVTSAQKNPTAFYLCATVPGQVDTGELFFGEGSRLTVL.

The chain links TRBV29-1 to TRBJ2-7; unclear D gene. Germline V gene data show CDR1 as SQVTM and CDR2 as ANQGSEA. The CDR3 is 10 amino acids. Trimming stripped 5 bases from V and 5 bases from J, with 7 bases between. The CDR3, as DNA: TGCAGCGTTCGAGACAACGAGCAGTACTTC. Translation gives CSVRDNEQYF.

The rearrangement uses TRBV10-3 and TRBJ2-1, with 7 bases fitting TRBD1. J was trimmed by 6 bases and V by 4 bases; bases with no gene match: 0. CDR1 ENHRY and CDR2 SYGVKD come from the germline V gene. The CDR3 is 12 residues long. Written as DNA, the CDR3 is TGTGCCATCAGTGGGGACAGCAATGAGCAGTTCTTC. Protein product: CAISGDSNEQFF.